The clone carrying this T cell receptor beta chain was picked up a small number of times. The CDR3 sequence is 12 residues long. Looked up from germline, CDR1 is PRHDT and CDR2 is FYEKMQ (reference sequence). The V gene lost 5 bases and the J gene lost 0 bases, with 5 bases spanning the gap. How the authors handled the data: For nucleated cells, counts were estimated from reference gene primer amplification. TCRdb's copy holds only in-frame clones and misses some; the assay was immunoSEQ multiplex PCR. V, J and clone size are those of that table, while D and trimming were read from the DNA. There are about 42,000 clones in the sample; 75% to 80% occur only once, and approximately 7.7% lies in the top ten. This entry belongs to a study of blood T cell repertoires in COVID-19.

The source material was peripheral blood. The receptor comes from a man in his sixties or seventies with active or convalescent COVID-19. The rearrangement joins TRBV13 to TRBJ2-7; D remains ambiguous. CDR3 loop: CASSVSSYEQYF. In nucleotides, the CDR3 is TGTGCCAGCAGCGTCTCCTCCTACGAGCAGTACTTC.